This TCR beta chain was obtained from a study of identical twins. Study-level points and caveats: Excess sharing between twins was weaker in beta out-of-frame sequences. Models underestimated how often monozygotic twins shared out-of-frame TCR alpha.

Healthy Caucasian donors formed the entire cohort. This clonotype was counted between two and nine times. Antigen unknown. CDR1 is DFQATT, CDR2 SNEGSKA, per germline (reference sequence). V lost 0 bases and J 5 bases, leaving 15 bases between the germline ends. The CDR3 consists of 15 residues. TCRdb re-called the 5' RACE reads through MiXCR, storing one row per CDR3 protein. The data contain 450,000 or so distinct CDR3 sequences, 13% to 15% of them singletons. These data are also associated with another study on yellow fever vaccine responses in identical twins. That work states: After vaccination, twins' T cell response reportedly seemed partly convergent, partly personalized.

This chain connects TRBV20-1 to TRBJ2-3; D remains unclear. This clonotype was obtained from a woman under 30 in good health. Sequenced sample: CD4+ T cells sorted from blood. The CDR3 loop reads CSARDPQVGIDTQYF. CDR3 DNA sequence: TGCAGTGCTAGAGATCCGCAGGTCGGAATAGATACGCAGTATTTT.